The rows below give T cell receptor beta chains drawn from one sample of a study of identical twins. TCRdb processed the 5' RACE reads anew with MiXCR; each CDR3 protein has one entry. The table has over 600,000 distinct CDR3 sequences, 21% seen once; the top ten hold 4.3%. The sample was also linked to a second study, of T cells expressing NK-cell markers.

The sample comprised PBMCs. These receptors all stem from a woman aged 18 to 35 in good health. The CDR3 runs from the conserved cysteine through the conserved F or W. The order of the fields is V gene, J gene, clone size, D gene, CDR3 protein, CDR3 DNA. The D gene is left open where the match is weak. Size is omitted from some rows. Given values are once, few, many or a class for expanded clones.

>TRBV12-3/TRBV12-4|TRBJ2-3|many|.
CASSGLPDTQYF
TGTGCCAGCAGCGGACTCCCAGATACGCAGTATTTT
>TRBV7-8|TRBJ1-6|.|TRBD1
CASSRGQINSPLHF
TGTGCCAGCAGCCGGGGACAGATTAATTCACCCCTCCACTTT
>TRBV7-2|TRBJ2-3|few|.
CASSIRWGTDTQYF
TGTGCCAGCAGCATCCGGTGGGGCACAGATACGCAGTATTTT
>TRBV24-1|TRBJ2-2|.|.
CATSSSTGELFF
TGTGCCACCTCGTCGAGTACCGGGGAGCTGTTTTTT
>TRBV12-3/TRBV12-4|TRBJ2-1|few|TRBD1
CASSPLGQGLNNEQFF
TGTGCCAGCAGTCCCCTTGGACAGGGCCTCAACAATGAGCAGTTCTTC
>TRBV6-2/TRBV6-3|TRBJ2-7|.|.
CASSYRGSPYEQYF
TGTGCCAGCAGTTACAGGGGATCCCCTTACGAGCAGTACTTC
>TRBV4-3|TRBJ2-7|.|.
CASSQDQAGTYEQYF
TGCGCCAGCAGCCAAGATCAGGCAGGGACCTACGAGCAGTACTTC
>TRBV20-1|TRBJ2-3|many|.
CSASWDTQYF
TGCAGTGCTAGTTGGGATACGCAGTATTTT
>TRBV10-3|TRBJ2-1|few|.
CAISEKGSYNEQFF
TGTGCCATCAGTGAGAAAGGCTCCTACAATGAGCAGTTCTTC
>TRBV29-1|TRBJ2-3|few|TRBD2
CSVGGLAGSSTDTQYF
TGCAGCGTGGGGGGACTAGCGGGATCTAGCACAGATACGCAGTATTTT
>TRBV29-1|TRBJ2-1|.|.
CSVEINLYNEQFF
TGCAGCGTTGAAATTAACCTCTACAATGAGCAGTTCTTC
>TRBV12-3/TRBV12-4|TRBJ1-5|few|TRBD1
CASSSDTGGGGQPQHF
TGTGCCAGCAGTTCGGATACAGGGGGCGGCGGTCAGCCCCAGCATTTT
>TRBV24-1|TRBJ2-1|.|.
CATSDSPGGSYNEQFF
TGTGCCACCAGTGATTCCCCTGGGGGCTCCTACAATGAGCAGTTCTTC
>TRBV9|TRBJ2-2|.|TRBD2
CASRPQGSGSYGELFF
TGTGCCAGCAGGCCTCAGGGTAGCGGGAGTTACGGGGAGCTGTTTTTT
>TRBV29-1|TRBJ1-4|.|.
CSVNGGPNERLFF
TGCAGCGTTAATGGGGGGCCGAATGAAAGACTGTTTTTT
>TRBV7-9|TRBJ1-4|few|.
CASSPSSGASEKLFF
TGTGCCAGCAGTCCATCCTCAGGGGCGAGTGAAAAACTGTTTTTT
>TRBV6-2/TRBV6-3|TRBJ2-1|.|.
CASSKTRYNEQFF
TGTGCCAGCAGCAAAACTAGATACAATGAGCAGTTCTTC